Below, 21 T cell receptor beta chains from the same sample are listed, as sequenced in a study of T cells after yellow fever vaccination. Each CDR3 protein gets one entry after TCRdb re-called the 5' RACE reads with MiXCR. This table has roughly 400,000 distinct CDR3 sequences, around 20% appearing once. Material: PBMCs, obtained before the yellow fever booster vaccination. The receptors shown here come from a man between 18 and 29 years old who received the YFV17D yellow fever vaccine.

This clonotype has more than one count but fewer than ten. The chain joins TRBV12-2 to TRBJ2-1; the table calls TRBD2, which could not be checked here. TRBV12-2 is a pseudogene locus. The CDR3 has 17 amino acids. CDR3 protein: CASRTPSGGSPRNEQFF. The CDR3 nucleotides are TGTGCAAGTCGAACCCCTAGCGGGGGGTCCCCTCGGAATGAGCAGTTCTTC.

This clonotype was seen more than once but under ten times. This chain joins TRBV29-1 and TRBJ2-5; 8 bases are a match to TRBD1. Looked up from germline, CDR1 is SQVTM and CDR2 is ANQGSEA. Trimming removed 6 bases from V and 5 bases from J; junction bases left unmatched: 5. CDR3 size: 12 residues. The DNA for the CDR3 is TGCAGCGTCCAGGGGGCGGATGAGACCCAGTACTTC. It translates to CSVQGADETQYF.

This clonotype was seen a few times. The V gene is TRBV7-8, the J gene TRBJ2-3, with 10 bases lining up with TRBD1. This CDR3 region has 14 residues. The germline gives CDR1 SGHVS, CDR2 FQNEAQ. J gave up 4 bases and V 4 bases, and 2 bases lay outside the gene matches. CDR3 coding DNA: TGTGCCAGCAGCTCGACAGGGGGCGCAGATACGCAGTATTTT. It yields the protein CASSSTGGADTQYF.

This clonotype was recorded a few times. The chain uses TRBV5-1 and TRBJ1-5, with D uncertain. The CDR3 has 14 residues. Germline CDR1 is SGHRS and CDR2 is YFSETQ. V was cut by 5 bases and J by 1 base, with 10 bases left in between. The CDR3 DNA follows: TGCGCCAGCAGGGCCACGGGGAGCAATCAGCCCCAGCATTTT. Its protein is CASRATGSNQPQHF.

CDR3 residues: CASSLALAGLNEQFF. As DNA, the CDR3 is TGTGCCAGCAGCTTGGCTCTAGCGGGGTTAAATGAGCAGTTCTTC. The V and J genes are TRBV7-3 and TRBJ2-1, with TRBD2 matching over 9 bases. There are 15 residues in the CDR3. V was pared by 3 bases and J by 7 bases, with 7 bases of the junction left unmatched. CDR1 is SGHTA, CDR2 FQGTGA, per germline.

V is TRBV6-6 and J is TRBJ2-1, with 12 bases lining up with TRBD2. The length of the CDR3 is 15 residues. In germline, CDR1 is MNHNY, CDR2 SVGAGI (reference sequence). V gave up 7 bases and J gave up 6 bases; unmatched junction bases: 7. CDR3 residues: CASKASGGAGNEQFF. The CDR3 DNA is TGTGCCAGCAAGGCTAGCGGGGGGGCAGGCAATGAGCAGTTCTTC.

This clonotype was observed a few times. Here the CDR3 DNA reads TGTGCCAGCAGAAACCGGGACAGACTTCAAGAGACCCAGTACTTC. Encoded protein: CASRNRDRLQETQYF. The chain uses TRBV6-1 and TRBJ2-5; 7 positions agree with TRBD1. From germline, CDR1 is MNHNS and CDR2 SASEGT. The CDR3 is 15 amino acids. After removal of 6 bases from V and 2 bases from J, the junction contained 9 bases not matched to a gene.

V gene TRBV18 combines with J gene TRBJ2-1; D remains ambiguous. Germline loops: CDR1 KGHSH, CDR2 LQKENI. V gave up 1 base and J gave up 3 bases, with 4 bases separating them. The CDR3 contains 13 residues. The chain's CDR3 is CASSPQGYNEQFF. The CDR3 DNA follows: TGTGCCAGCTCACCACAGGGCTACAATGAGCAGTTCTTC.

This clonotype has only a few counts. The chain joins TRBV4-3 to TRBJ2-1, with TRBD2 matching over 8 bases. The ends lost 4 bases at V and 4 bases at J; junction bases unmatched: 6. The CDR3 extends over 15 amino acids. CDR1 is LGHNA and CDR2 is YSLEER in the germline V gene. In DNA form, the CDR3 reads TGCGCCAGCAGCCCCGGGGGGGTTTCTTACAATGAGCAGTTCTTC. Translated: CASSPGGVSYNEQFF.

The J gene is TRBJ1-1, the V gene TRBV5-1, with 8 bases matching TRBD1. In germline, CDR1 is SGHRS, CDR2 YFSETQ. The CDR3 is 15 amino acids. Trimming removed 4 bases from V and 3 bases from J; junction bases left unmatched: 8. The CDR3 region has the DNA TGCGCCAGCAGCGCGACAGGGGCAAGGGACACTGAAGCTTTCTTT. Its translation is CASSATGARDTEAFF.

This sequence joins TRBV20-1 and TRBJ2-2; D possibly matches TRBD1 or TRBD2 (5 bases each). The CDR3 loop spans 14 amino acids. V was trimmed by 6 bases and J by 4 bases, leaving 15 bases between them. The germline CDR1 and CDR2 sequences are DFQATT and SNEGSKA (reference sequence). Here the CDR3 reads CSASGPSPTGELFF. DNA for the CDR3: TGCAGTGCCTCGGGGCCCTCCCCCACCGGGGAGCTGTTTTTT.

This clonotype was detected a few times. The J gene is TRBJ2-7, the V gene TRBV6-2 or TRBV6-3; the D is unclear. Germline-derived CDR1 and CDR2 are MNHEY and SVGEGT. CDR3 length: 12 amino acids. V was cut by 8 bases and J by 3 bases, with 11 bases left in between. The CDR3 sequence is CASGRAVYEQYV. DNA of the CDR3: TGTGCCAGCGGTAGGGCGGTCTACGAGCAGTACGTC.

This clonotype was seen only a few times. This chain uses TRBV6-2 or TRBV6-3 with TRBJ2-3; D gene ambiguous. Germline CDR1 and CDR2: MNHEY and SVGEGT. Trimming shortened V by 1 base and J by 8 bases, and 7 bases separated the two germline ends. The CDR3 has 12 amino acids. This chain's CDR3 is CASSYLDSTQYF. Written as DNA, the CDR3 is TGTGCCAGCAGTTACTTAGACTCTACGCAGTATTTT.

This clonotype occurred a few times. The V and J genes are TRBV5-1 and TRBJ2-7, with a weak D call TRBD1 (5 bases). Germline V gene lookup returns CDR1 SGHRS and CDR2 YFSETQ. Trimming removed 8 bases from V and 5 bases from J, with 20 bases in between. The CDR3 spans 14 residues. This CDR3 reads CASGNDSPPDEQYF. The CDR3, as DNA: TGCGCCAGTGGAAATGACAGCCCGCCTGACGAGCAGTACTTC. Using reference TRBV5-1 and TRBJ2-7 for the parts outside the CDR3, the full variable domain is KAGVTQTPRYLIKTRGQQVTLSCSPISGHRSVSWYQQTPGQGLQFLFEYFSETQRNKGNFPGRFSGRQFSNSRSEMNVSTLELGDSALYLCASGNDSPPDEQYFGPGTRLTVT.

This clonotype has a handful of counts. The chain uses TRBV20-1 and TRBJ2-3; D tentatively reads TRBD1 or TRBD2 (5 bases each). CDR1 and CDR2 from the germline V gene are DFQATT and SNEGSKA (reference sequence). Trimming cost V 3 bases and J 0 bases, with 10 bases left between them. This CDR3 region has 14 residues. In DNA, the CDR3 is TGCAGTGCTAGGGGGGTTGCTAGCACAGATACGCAGTATTTT. Translating it yields CSARGVASTDTQYF.

This chain connects TRBV20-1 to TRBJ1-5, with D maybe TRBD1 (5 bases). The length of the CDR3 is 14 residues. The germline V and J ends were trimmed by 7 bases and 5 bases, with 18 bases remaining between them. Germline CDR1 and CDR2: DFQATT and SNEGSKA (reference sequence). This CDR3 reads CSVSSGQGHQPQHF. CDR3 nucleotides: TGCAGTGTGTCGTCGGGGCAGGGTCATCAGCCCCAGCATTTT.

The V and J genes are TRBV7-6 and TRBJ2-1; TRBD2 might be the D (5 bases). In germline, CDR1 is SGHVS, CDR2 FNYEAQ. V dropped 5 bases and J dropped 2 bases, with 13 bases sitting between them. The CDR3 sequence is 15 residues long. The CDR3 here is CASSLTAATYNEQFF. DNA for the CDR3: TGTGCCAGCAGCCTAACAGCGGCGACCTACAATGAGCAGTTCTTC.

This clonotype has a handful of counts. V and J are TRBV5-1 and TRBJ2-5; 7 bases fit TRBD1. V lost 1 base to trimming and J lost 4 bases; unmatched junction nucleotides: 4. This CDR3 has 14 amino acids. CDR1 SGHRS and CDR2 YFSETQ come from the germline V gene. CDR3 sequence (DNA): TGCGCCAGCAGCTTGCTGGACAGGCGAGAGACCCAGTACTTC. It encodes CASSLLDRRETQYF. Looking up the rest from reference TRBV5-1 and TRBJ2-5 gives the full variable domain: KAGVTQTPRYLIKTRGQQVTLSCSPISGHRSVSWYQQTPGQGLQFLFEYFSETQRNKGNFPGRFSGRQFSNSRSEMNVSTLELGDSALYLCASSLLDRRETQYFGPGTRLLVL.

The V call is TRBV20-1, the J call TRBJ1-1; D gene uncertain. CDR1 and CDR2 (germline): DFQATT, SNEGSKA (reference sequence). The CDR3 runs to 12 residues. V lost 3 bases and J lost 4, with 9 bases in between. CDR3 region: CSARIRATEAFF. CDR3 nucleotides: TGCAGTGCTAGGATCCGGGCCACTGAAGCTTTCTTT.

V gene TRBV20-1 combines with J gene TRBJ2-3, with D hard to call. The germline V and J ends were trimmed by 0 bases and 5 bases, with 15 bases remaining between them. CDR1 and CDR2 from the germline V gene are DFQATT and SNEGSKA (reference sequence). This CDR3 region has 15 residues. The CDR3 reads CSARDSRLGGDTQYF. The CDR3, as DNA: TGCAGTGCTAGAGACTCCAGACTTGGCGGAGATACGCAGTATTTT.

The sample holds a few counts of this clonotype. The CDR3 nucleotides read TGCGCCAGCAGCCAGAGGGGGGCCAGCTCCTACAATGAGCAGTTCTTC. Residues: CASSQRGASSYNEQFF. The V gene is TRBV4-1, the J gene TRBJ2-1; either TRBD1 or TRBD2 may fit D (6 bases each). From germline, CDR1 is MGHRA and CDR2 YSYEKL. CDR3 length: 16 amino acids. Deletions cut 3 bases from V and 0 bases from J, with 12 bases between.